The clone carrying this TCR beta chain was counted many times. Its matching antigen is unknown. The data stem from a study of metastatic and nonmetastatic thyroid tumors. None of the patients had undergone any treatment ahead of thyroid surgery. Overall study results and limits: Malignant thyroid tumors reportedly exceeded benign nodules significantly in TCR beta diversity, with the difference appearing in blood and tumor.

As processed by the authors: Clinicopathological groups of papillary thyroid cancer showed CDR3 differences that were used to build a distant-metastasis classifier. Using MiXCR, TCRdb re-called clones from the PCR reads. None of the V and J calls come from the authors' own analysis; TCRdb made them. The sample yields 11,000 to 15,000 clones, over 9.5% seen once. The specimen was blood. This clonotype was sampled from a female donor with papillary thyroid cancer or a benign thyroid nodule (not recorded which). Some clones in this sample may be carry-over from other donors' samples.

CDR3 sequence reads: CASAGAWGGETQYF. The DNA for the CDR3 is TGTGCCAGCGCGGGGGCGTGGGGTGGGGAGACCCAGTACTTC. V usage is TRBV7-2 and J usage is TRBJ2-5; TRBD2 is a possible D gene (7 bases). This CDR3 is built from 14 residues. Germline V lookup: CDR1 SGHTA, CDR2 FQGNSA. V was pared by 8 bases and J by 5 bases, with 18 bases between.